This T cell receptor beta chain emerged from a study of CD8 T cells in ankylosing spondylitis (dated by TCRdb to 2015 to 2018). About the full investigation: To find TCR variants linked to disease, the study profiled T cell receptor beta repertoires in ankylosing spondylitis patients and healthy donors. Peripheral blood samples were taken, and synovial fluid was additionally collected from ankylosing spondylitis patients. The whole study cohort included 95 to 130 healthy donors and 25 ankylosing spondylitis patients.

TCRdb records Illumina HiSeq 2500 as the sequencer. Quantitative 5'-RACE with molecular barcodes was the method used to prepare the TCR beta libraries. The study's own analysis went as follows. A new computational method based on a probabilistic model of VDJ rearrangement was used to identify disease-linked TCR variants. TCRdb applied fastp at Q25 and MiXCR to the public reads, then kept only in-frame beta chains. One record per CDR3 amino acid sequence lists the most common genes and DNA. Here the V and J calls rest on TCRdb's processing, not on the authors' analysis. Here the sample has around 300,000 distinct CDR3 sequences; 20% to 25% occur a single time. Jointly, the top ten make up about 3.7% of the sample. CDR1 is given as SGDLS and CDR2 as YYNGEE, both from the germline V gene. V is cut back by 3 bases and J by 3 bases, with 5 bases in the junction unmatched. The CDR3 contains 15 residues, cysteine and phenylalanine counted. Of all the DNA, just the CDR3 is kept, 45 bases in frame from base 1.

With regard to this clonotype: The target of this receptor is not known. No base qualities exist here, and no much larger clone lies one base off it.

What the study reported, not specific to this receptor: A TCR beta motif made up of several highly homologous amino acid variants appeared to be characteristic of blood from ankylosing spondylitis patients. Significant enrichment of the disease-linked clones was reported in matched synovial fluid samples from ankylosing spondylitis patients. Some TCR beta motif variants had previously been reported in synovial fluid and blood of reactive arthritis patients, which suggested common disease-initiation mechanisms. The disease-linked clones showed a CD8+ phenotype and occurred at relatively low frequencies in peripheral blood.

The sequenced material came from blood, either unsorted or a sorted T cell fraction (not recorded which). This chain joins TRBV9 to TRBJ2-5; 10 junctional bases match TRBD1. The receptor was derived from a female donor with ankylosing spondylitis or in good health (not recorded which). The DNA is TGTGCCAGCAGCGCCTCCGGGACAGGGGAAGAGACCCAGTACTTC. This codes for CASSASGTGEETQYF.